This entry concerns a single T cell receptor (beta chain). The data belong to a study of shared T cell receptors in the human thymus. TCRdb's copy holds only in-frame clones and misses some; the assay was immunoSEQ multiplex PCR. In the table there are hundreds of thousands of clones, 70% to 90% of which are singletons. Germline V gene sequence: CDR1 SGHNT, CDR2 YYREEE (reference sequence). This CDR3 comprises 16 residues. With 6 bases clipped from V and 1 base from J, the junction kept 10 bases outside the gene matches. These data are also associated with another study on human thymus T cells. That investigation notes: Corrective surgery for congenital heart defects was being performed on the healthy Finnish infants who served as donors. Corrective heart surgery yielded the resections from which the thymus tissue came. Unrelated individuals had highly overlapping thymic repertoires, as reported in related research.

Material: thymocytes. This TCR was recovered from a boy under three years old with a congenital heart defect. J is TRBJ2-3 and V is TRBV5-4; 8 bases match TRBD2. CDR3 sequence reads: CASTPGREVGTDTQYF. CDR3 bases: TGTGCCAGCACCCCCGGGAGGGAGGTTGGCACAGATACGCAGTATTTT.